This TCR beta chain is from a study of shared clonotypes between healthy human individuals. Study at large: Three plates were used per donor for CD4 naive, three for CD4 memory, two for CD8 naive and one for CD8 memory. Study-level findings and limits: Generation probabilities were higher for clonotypes shared across all four sorted-subset donors than for unshared ones.

The naive CD8 population came from CD45RO-negative cells selected for CCR7, without terminally differentiated effector memory CD45RA+ cells. All donors qualified as healthy HIV-negative adults and had experienced no recent acute infections or vaccinations. Sequenced by immunoSEQ multiplex PCR; TCRdb stores in-frame clones only, minus some. The sample records nearly 2 million clones, roughly 94% being singletons. With regard to this clone: What it binds is unknown. The sample carries other DNA sequences with the same CDR3.

The sample consisted of naive CD8+ T cells sorted from blood. This clonotype originated in a young man in good health.

CDR3 in amino acids: CASSLGSGQPQHF. The DNA of the CDR3 is TGTGCCAGCAGTTTGGGGTCAGGTCAGCCCCAGCATTTT. The chain recombines TRBV27 with TRBJ1-5; D remains unclear. Trimming removed 3 bases at V and 6 bases at J, with 9 bases between. The CDR3 length is 13 residues. Germline V lookup: CDR1 MNHEY, CDR2 SMNVEV (reference sequence).